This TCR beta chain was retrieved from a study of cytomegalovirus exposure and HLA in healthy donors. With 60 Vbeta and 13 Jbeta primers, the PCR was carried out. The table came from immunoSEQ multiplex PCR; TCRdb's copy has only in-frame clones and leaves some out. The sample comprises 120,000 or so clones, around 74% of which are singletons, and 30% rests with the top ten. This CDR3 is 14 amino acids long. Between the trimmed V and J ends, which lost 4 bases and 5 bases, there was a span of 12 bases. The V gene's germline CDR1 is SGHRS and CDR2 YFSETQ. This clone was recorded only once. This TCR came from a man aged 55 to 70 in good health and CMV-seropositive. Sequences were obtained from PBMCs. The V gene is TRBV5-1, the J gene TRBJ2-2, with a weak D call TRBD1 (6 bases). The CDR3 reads CASSPRGQTGELFF. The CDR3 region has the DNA TGCGCCAGCAGCCCCCGGGGACAAACCGGGGAGCTGTTTTTT.